This TCR beta chain appears in the sequencing data of a study of blood T cell repertoires in COVID-19. About the study: Specimens from acute and convalescent COVID-19 originated in the United States, Italy and Spain.

CDR1 and CDR2 (germline): SGHRS, YFSETQ. CDR3 length: 13 residues. Trimming at V came to 0 bases and at J to 7 bases, leaving 3 bases not matched to a gene. Sequencing was performed with immunoSEQ multiplex PCR; in TCRdb, only in-frame clones are kept and a portion is missing. There are 150,000 or so clones in the sample; around nine tenths occur only once, and 2.3% lies in the top ten. What was sequenced was peripheral blood. The sequence derives from a human donor in a cohort sampled during active COVID-19. V is TRBV5-1 and J is TRBJ2-5; TRBD1 matches at 7 bases. CDR3 coding DNA: TGCGCCAGCAGCTTGGAACAGGGGCGGACCCAGTACTTC. Protein sequence: CASSLEQGRTQYF.